This T cell receptor beta chain originates from a study of OX40 agonist ivuxolimab in advanced cancers. General study findings and limits: CD8+ T cells were the subset that, on average, had more expanded clones than CD4+.

V shed 5 bases, J shed 2 bases, and the junction held 3 bases outside the gene matches. Looked up from germline, CDR1 is SQVTM and CDR2 is ANQGSEA. The CDR3 is 12 residues long. Method: immunoSEQ multiplex PCR; TCRdb's copy keeps in-frame clones and lacks some. The sample lists about 80,000 clones; around 92% were seen once. No patient had autoimmune disease or received systemic immunosuppression. Sampled blood was obtained at baseline, cycle 4 day 1, and cycle 7 day 1. For this clone: Its specificity is not known.

This material consisted of CD4+ or CD8+ T cells sorted from blood, taken in a trial of the OX40 agonist ivuxolimab. This receptor was obtained from an adult with an advanced solid tumor such as melanoma, head and neck, liver or kidney cancer. This chain connects TRBV29-1 to TRBJ2-7, with 7 nucleotides matching TRBD1. This chain's CDR3 is CSVLQGAYEQYF. In DNA form, the CDR3 reads TGCAGCGTTCTCCAGGGGGCCTACGAGCAGTACTTC.